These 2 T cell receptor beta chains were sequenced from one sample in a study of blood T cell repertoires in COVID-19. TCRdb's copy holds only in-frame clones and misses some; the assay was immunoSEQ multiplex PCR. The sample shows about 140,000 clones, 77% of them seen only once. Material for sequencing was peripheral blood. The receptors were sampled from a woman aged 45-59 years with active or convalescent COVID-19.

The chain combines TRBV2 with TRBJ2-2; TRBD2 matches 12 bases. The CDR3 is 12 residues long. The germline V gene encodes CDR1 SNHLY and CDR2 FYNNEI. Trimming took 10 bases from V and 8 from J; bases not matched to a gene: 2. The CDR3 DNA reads TGTGCCACACTAGCGGGAGGTGGGGAGCTGTTTTTT. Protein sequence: CATLAGGGELFF.

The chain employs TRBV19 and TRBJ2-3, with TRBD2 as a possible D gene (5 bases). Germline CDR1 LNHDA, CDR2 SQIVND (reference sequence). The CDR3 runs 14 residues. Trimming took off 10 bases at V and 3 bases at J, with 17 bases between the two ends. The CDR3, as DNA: TGTGCCACCACCGCCTTACCGGGGACAGATACGCAGTATTTT. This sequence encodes CATTALPGTDTQYF.